This T cell receptor beta chain was sequenced in a study of cytomegalovirus exposure and HLA in healthy donors. Whole-study findings and limits: The only immune exposure information that was available was CMV serostatus. Rarity marked most TCR sequences, yet some public TCRs occurred in many donors. In a later analysis, DRB1 alleles had the most associated TCRs; HLA-C alleles the fewest.

V shed 2 bases, J shed 8 bases, and the junction held 8 bases outside the gene matches. The germline V gene encodes CDR1 SGHTS and CDR2 YDEGEE. CDR3 length: 14 amino acids. Regarding this clone: Antigen specificity is unknown.

PCR involved 60 Vbeta and 13 Jbeta primers. Assay: immunoSEQ multiplex PCR; the TCRdb copy retains only in-frame clones and omits some. The sample holds 250,000 to 350,000 clones; just over 85% are singletons and the top ten take around 3.7%. The sequenced sample consisted of PBMCs. The rearrangement links TRBV5-8 to TRBJ1-2, with 8 bases lining up with TRBD1. This receptor was identified in a man between 40 and 49 years old in good health and CMV-seropositive. CDR3 sequence reads: CASSFAGGLMGYTF. The DNA of the CDR3 is TGTGCCAGCAGCTTTGCAGGGGGCCTTATGGGCTACACCTTC.